A single sample is the source of the 7 T cell receptor beta chains below, sequenced in a study of breast tumors, draining lymph nodes, adjacent tissues. MiXCR, applied by TCRdb to the multiplex PCR reads, yields one record per CDR3 protein. The sample shows under 20,000 distinct CDR3 sequences, less than 75% of them seen only once. Sequencing was done on a sample of tumor-adjacent breast tissue. These receptors were collected from a female donor with breast cancer. Some clones in this sample may be carry-over from other donors' samples.

The CDR3 loop is CASSYDGGVDNSPLHF. CDR3 nucleotides: TGTGCCAGCAGTTACGACGGGGGAGTGGATAATTCACCCCTCCACTTT. The genes are TRBV6-5 and TRBJ1-6; TRBD1 is a possible D gene (5 bases). Per germline, CDR1 MNHEY and CDR2 SVGAGI. The ends were cut back, 2 bases at V and 5 bases at J, with 13 bases in the middle. This CDR3 contains 16 residues.

This clonotype was seen ten or more times. V is TRBV7-2 and J is TRBJ2-1; weak D call: TRBD1 (6 bases). V lost 1 base and J lost 5, with 9 bases in between. CDR1 and CDR2 from the germline V gene are SGHTA and FQGNSA. CDR3 size: 14 residues. CDR3 DNA: TGTGCCAGCAGCTTAGGGACAGCTCACAATGAGCAGTTCTTC. Its translation is CASSLGTAHNEQFF.

This clonotype appeared many times. The chain links TRBV6-4 to TRBJ1-1; TRBD1 aligns across 11 bases. Trimming at V came to 6 bases and at J to 0 bases, leaving 6 bases not matched to a gene. CDR3 length: 16 residues. The germline V gene has CDR1 MRHNA and CDR2 SNTAGT. CDR3 nucleotides: TGTGCCAGCAGGATTCGGACAGGGGGCGTGAACACTGAAGCTTTCTTT. It is translated as CASRIRTGGVNTEAFF.

This chain joins TRBV25-1 and TRBJ2-1; D may be TRBD2 (5 bases). The CDR3 covers 16 residues. Germline V gene data show CDR1 as MGHDK and CDR2 as SYGVNS. V lost 1 base and J lost 4, with 14 bases in between. The CDR3 protein is CASSELGGGRYNEQFF. In DNA form, the CDR3 reads TGTGCCAGCAGTGAATTAGGAGGCGGGCGGTACAATGAGCAGTTCTTC.

There are many counts of this clonotype. A read error is possible here, since a much larger clone lies one base away. The V gene is TRBV20-1, the J gene TRBJ2-5; 10 bases are shared with TRBD2. The ends lost 5 bases at V and 10 bases at J; junction bases unmatched: 19. CDR1 DFQATT and CDR2 SNEGSKA come from the germline V gene (reference sequence). This CDR3 region has 16 residues. This chain's CDR3 is CSAHVTGTSAASVQYF. For the CDR3, the DNA is TGCAGTGCTCATGTGACCGGGACTAGCGCTGCGTCTGTCCAGTACTTC.

As to this clonotype: A much larger clone sits a single nucleotide away, making a read error possible. The chain carries TRBV19 and TRBJ1-1; 8 bases are a match to TRBD1. Trimming cost V 7 bases and J 0 bases; bases outside gene matches: 13. The CDR3 is made up of 17 amino acids. Per the germline V gene, CDR1 is LNHDA and CDR2 is SQIVND (reference sequence). The CDR3 DNA reads TGTGCCAGTACCAGGTCCGCAGGGGGCCCCATGAACACTGAAGCTTTCTTT. It codes for CASTRSAGGPMNTEAFF.

The chain has TRBV6-4 and TRBJ2-1, with 9 bases identical to TRBD2. CDR1 and CDR2 (germline): MRHNA, SNTAGT. This CDR3 region has 16 residues. V lost 2 bases, J lost 4 bases, and 6 bases stayed unmatched. The CDR3 sequence: CASSDERGAEYNEQFF. CDR3 in DNA: TGTGCCAGCAGTGACGAGCGGGGGGCCGAGTACAATGAGCAGTTCTTC.